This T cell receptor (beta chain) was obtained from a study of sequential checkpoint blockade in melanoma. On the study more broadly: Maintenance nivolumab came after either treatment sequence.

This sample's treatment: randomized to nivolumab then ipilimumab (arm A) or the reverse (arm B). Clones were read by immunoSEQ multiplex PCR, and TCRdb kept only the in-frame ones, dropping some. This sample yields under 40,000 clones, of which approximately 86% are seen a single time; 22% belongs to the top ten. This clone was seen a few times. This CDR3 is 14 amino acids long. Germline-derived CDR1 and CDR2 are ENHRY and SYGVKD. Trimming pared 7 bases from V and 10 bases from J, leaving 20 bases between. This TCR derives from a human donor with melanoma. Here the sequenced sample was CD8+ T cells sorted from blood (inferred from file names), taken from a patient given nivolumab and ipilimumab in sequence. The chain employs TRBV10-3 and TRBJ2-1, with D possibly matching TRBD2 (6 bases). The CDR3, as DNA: TGTGCCATCACTGGGGGACGGATACGGGGGGAGCAGTTCTTC. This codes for CAITGGRIRGEQFF.